These 13 T cell receptor beta chains share one sample of origin, sequenced in a study of tumor-infiltrating lymphocytes in primary liver carcinoma. Starting from approximately 470 ng of total RNA, TCR beta cDNA was produced with a primer in the constant region. Libraries for TCR beta were built through three nested multiplex PCR rounds, which together made up a slightly modified ARM-PCR procedure. Running roughly 10 cycles apiece, the first two PCR rounds relied on TRBV1-TRBV30 forward primers together with a C-beta reverse primer. MiXCR was run by TCRdb on the multiplex PCR reads, yielding one entry per CDR3 protein. The sample carries tens of thousands of distinct CDR3 sequences, roughly 71% recorded once. Co-extraction of both nucleic acids (RNA and DNA) used 20-30 mg of unsorted bulk tissue. Sequenced sample: tumor-adjacent normal liver tissue. These receptors all come from a man aged 40-55 years with primary liver carcinoma and hepatitis B virus infection.

This clonotype was detected once. Germline and junction disagree at one end, which may indicate a read error. The CDR3 is CTSSFGGASEQFF. The CDR3 DNA reads TGTACCAGCAGCTTCGGAGGGGCTAGTGAGCAGTTCTTC. This chain joins TRBV11-2 and TRBJ2-7, with D possibly being TRBD2 (6 bases). The J call is in doubt because the DNA end fits TRBJ2-1 better. CDR1 is SGHAT and CDR2 is FQNNGV in the germline V gene. The CDR3 totals 13 residues.

Concerning this clonotype itself: At one boundary the junction diverges from the germline segment, which might be a read error. The V gene is TRBV12-3 or TRBV12-4, the J gene TRBJ2-3; 8 bases map to TRBD2. The CDR3 is 15 residues long. The CDR3 coding sequence is TGTACCAGCAGTCCGCAGCGGGAGAGGCCAGATACGCAGTATTTT. This translates into CTSSPQRERPDTQYF.

Turning to this clonotype: A junction boundary mismatches the germline segment, possibly from a read error. The chain links TRBV6-5 to TRBJ2-6; D perhaps matches TRBD2 (5 bases). CDR3 length equals 18 residues. The germline V gene encodes CDR1 MNHEY and CDR2 SVGAGI. CDR3 nucleotides: TGTGCCAGCCGGCTAGACAAGGGAGCTGGCTCTGGGCCCAACGTCCTGACTTTC. Encoded protein: CASRLDKGAGSGPNVLTF.

Regarding this clonotype: This may stem from a read error, because a much larger clone lies one nucleotide away. J is TRBJ2-7 and V is TRBV30; D remains ambiguous. The germline CDR1 and CDR2 sequences are GTSNPN and SVGIG (reference sequence). The CDR3 length is 12 residues. The V end was cut by 2 bases, the J end by 6 bases, with 11 bases between. The CDR3 spells CAWSSVSAEQYF. The CDR3, as DNA: TGTGCCTGGAGTTCGGTTAGTGCCGAGCAGTACTTC. Looking up the rest from reference TRBV30 and TRBJ2-7 gives the full variable domain: SQTIHQWPATLVQPVGSPLSLECTVEGTSNPNLYWYRQAAGRGLQLLFYSVGIGQISSEVPQNLSASRPQDRQFILSSKKLLLSDSGFYLCAWSSVSAEQYFGPGTRLTVT.

With regard to this clonotype: This could be a read error, since a much larger clone is one nucleotide away. The chain combines TRBV5-6 with TRBJ2-1; 9 nucleotides align to TRBD1. Germline V gives CDR1 SGHDT, CDR2 YYEEEE. This CDR3 is built from 13 residues. The CDR3 loop reads CVSSADRGNEQFF. CDR3 nucleotide sequence: TGTGTCAGCAGCGCGGACAGGGGAAATGAGCAGTTCTTC.

V usage is TRBV28 and J usage is TRBJ1-1, with D unresolved. Per the germline V gene, CDR1 is MDHEN and CDR2 is SYDVKM. With 6 bases removed from V and 9 bases from J, the gap between germline ends came to 20 bases. The CDR3 is 14 amino acids. CDR3: CASRLSKATTKAFF. As DNA, the CDR3 is TGTGCCAGCAGACTCTCGAAAGCGACGACTAAAGCTTTCTTT.

The chain uses TRBV28 and TRBJ2-7, with D maybe TRBD1 (5 bases). The CDR3 loop spans 19 amino acids. Germline CDR1 and CDR2: MDHEN and SYDVKM. V was trimmed by 8 bases and J by 4 bases, leaving 33 bases between them. This CDR3 is CASAPRAMPRQQPVYEQYF. The CDR3 DNA follows: TGTGCCAGCGCCCCACGGGCTATGCCTCGACAGCAGCCTGTGTACGAGCAGTACTTC.

Of note for this clonotype: No conserved phenylalanine or tryptophan ends this CDR3, so it is likely a read error. V is TRBV11-2 and J is TRBJ2-1; TRBD2 matches 7 bases. In germline, CDR1 is SGHAT, CDR2 FQNNGV. CDR3 length: 14 amino acids. The CDR3 spells CASSISGFYNGQFL. The CDR3 DNA reads TGTGCCAGCAGTATTAGCGGGTTCTACAATGGGCAGTTCTTA.

Worth noting for this clonotype: The junction and the germline gene differ at one end; a read error may be behind it. The rearrangement uses TRBV24-1 and TRBJ2-3; D is uncertain. Germline loops: CDR1 KGHDR, CDR2 SFDVKD. This CDR3 region has 12 residues. As DNA, the CDR3 is TGTGTCACCAGTGAGAGCACAGATACGCAGTATTTT. Translation gives CVTSESTDTQYF.

J is TRBJ2-2 and V is TRBV4-1; 7 bases align to TRBD1. The CDR3 contains 16 residues. Germline-derived CDR1 and CDR2 are MGHRA and YSYEKL. V dropped 5 bases and J dropped 16; count of bases not matched to a gene: 22. CDR3 loop: CASSDLGRGLTGESFF. The CDR3 DNA is TGCGCCAGCAGCGATCTGGGCAGGGGGTTAACCGGGGAGTCGTTTTTT.

On this clonotype: This may come from a read error, since a much larger clone is one base off. Likely a read error: the CDR3 ends without its conserved phenylalanine or tryptophan. The chain couples TRBV11-2 to TRBJ2-3; 7 nucleotides align to TRBD1. V gave up 6 bases and J gave up 10 bases; unmatched junction bases: 10. Germline V gene lookup returns CDR1 SGHAT and CDR2 FQNNGV. This CDR3 comprises 13 residues. CDR3 protein: CASRTGNVDAQYL. CDR3 sequence (DNA): TGTGCCAGCAGGACAGGGAACGTGGATGCGCAGTATTTG.

Note on this clonotype: One end of the junction does not line up with germline, which may come from a read error. The rearrangement links TRBV29-1 to TRBJ2-1; a possible D gene is TRBD2 (6 bases). Per the germline V gene, CDR1 is SQVTM and CDR2 is ANQGSEA. CDR3 length: 12 residues. The CDR3 DNA is TGCGGCGCCCGCCCAGGAGGGAATGAGCAGTCCTTC. Residues: CGARPGGNEQSF.

A single count supports this clonotype. Written as DNA, the CDR3 is TGTGCCAGCAGCCAAGGGCACTTACGGAGGGGCTCGGACACCGGGGAGCTGTTTTTT. Residues: CASSQGHLRRGSDTGELFF. The rearrangement joins TRBV4-2 to TRBJ2-2, with D perhaps matching TRBD2 (6 bases). The CDR3 contains 19 residues. Trimming took 1 base from V and 3 from J, leaving 21 bases between them. Looked up from germline, CDR1 is LGHNA and CDR2 is YNFKEQ.